This TCR beta chain was recovered during a study of T cell repertoires in cytomegalovirus infection. Study details: TCR beta signatures that were public indicated CMV infection and matching HLA type.

On this clonotype: Its antigen is currently unknown.

TCRdb analysed the reads with MiXCR anew, one entry per CDR3 protein. The sample lists approximately 100,000 distinct CDR3 sequences, about 30% occurring once. This receptor was taken from a human donor in good health (CMV status not recorded). Some clones in this sample may be carry-over from other donors' samples. Sequenced material: CD8+ T cells from cultured PBMCs, taken from culture after CMV antigen stimulation.

CDR3: CASSFIGGANVLTF. The CDR3 nucleotides are TGTGCCAGCAGTTTTATAGGGGGGGCCAACGTCCTGACTTTC. The rearrangement uses TRBV27 and TRBJ2-6, with no clear D. Germline CDR1 reads MNHEY; CDR2 reads SMNVEV (reference sequence). The CDR3 loop spans 14 amino acids. Trimming shortened V by 3 bases and J by 4 bases, and 7 bases separated the two germline ends.